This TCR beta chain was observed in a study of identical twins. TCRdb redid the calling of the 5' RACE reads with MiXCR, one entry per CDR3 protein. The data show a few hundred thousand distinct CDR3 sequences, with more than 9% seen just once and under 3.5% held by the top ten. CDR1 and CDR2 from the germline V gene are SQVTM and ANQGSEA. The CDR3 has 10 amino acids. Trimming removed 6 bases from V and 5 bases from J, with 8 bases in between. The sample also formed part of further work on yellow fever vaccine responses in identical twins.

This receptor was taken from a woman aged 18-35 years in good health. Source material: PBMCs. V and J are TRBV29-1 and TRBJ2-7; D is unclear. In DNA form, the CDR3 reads TGCAGCGTATTAGGGAACGAGCAGTACTTC. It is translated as CSVLGNEQYF.